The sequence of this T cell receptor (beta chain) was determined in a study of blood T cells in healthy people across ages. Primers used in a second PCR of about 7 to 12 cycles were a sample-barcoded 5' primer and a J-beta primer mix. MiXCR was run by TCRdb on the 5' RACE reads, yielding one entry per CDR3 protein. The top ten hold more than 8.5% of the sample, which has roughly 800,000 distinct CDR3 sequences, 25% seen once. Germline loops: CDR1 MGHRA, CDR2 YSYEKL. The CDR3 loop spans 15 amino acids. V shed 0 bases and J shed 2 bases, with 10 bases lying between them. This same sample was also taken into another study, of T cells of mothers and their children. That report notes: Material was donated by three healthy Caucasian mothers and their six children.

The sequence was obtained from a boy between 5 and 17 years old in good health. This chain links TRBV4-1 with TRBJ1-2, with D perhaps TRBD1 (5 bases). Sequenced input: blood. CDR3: CASSQEGAGNYGYTF. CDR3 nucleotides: TGCGCCAGCAGCCAAGAAGGGGCAGGGAACTATGGCTACACCTTC.